This T cell receptor beta chain is from a study of T-cell reconstitution after alpha-beta-depleted transplantation in children. Germline CDR1 is DFQATT and CDR2 is SNEGSKA (reference sequence). V dropped 0 bases and J dropped 2 bases, with 11 bases sitting between them. This CDR3 has 14 residues. The authors prepared the TCRbeta library with unique molecular identifiers. MiXCR was run by TCRdb on the PCR reads, yielding one entry per CDR3 protein. This sample has 700,000 or so distinct CDR3 sequences, with about an eighth found just once. The genes are TRBV20-1 and TRBJ2-7; the D is unclear. The sequence was obtained from a girl under 10 years old with congenital amegakaryocytic thrombocytopenia, due to receive a stem cell transplant. The sample consisted of PBMCs, taken before TCRalphabeta/CD19-depleted stem cell transplant. The CDR3 sequence: CSARDPARTYEQYF. CDR3 DNA: TGCAGTGCTAGAGATCCAGCGAGGACCTACGAGCAGTACTTC.